This is a list of T cell receptor beta chains from one sample in a study of blood T cells in healthy people across ages. TCRdb re-called the 5' RACE reads through MiXCR, storing one row per CDR3 protein. The sample lists nearly 1 million distinct CDR3 sequences, roughly 51% occurring once. The material sequenced was blood. The source is a woman aged 55-75 years in good health. Both conserved end residues are part of each CDR3. A D gene is named only where the DNA matches it firmly. Expanded clones are given a class, and other clones once, few, many or no size at all.

-,TRBJ2-7,TRBD2,TRBV4-3,CASSQEVAGLYEQYF,TGCGCCAGCAGCCAAGAGGTAGCGGGGCTCTACGAGCAGTACTTC
few,TRBJ2-1,TRBD1,TRBV6-5,CASRKQGLMTYNEQFF,TGTGCCAGCAGAAAACAGGGGTTGATGACCTACAATGAGCAGTTCTTC
-,TRBJ2-7,TRBD2,TRBV3-1,CASSQGSGSMYEQYF,TGTGCCAGCAGCCAAGGAAGCGGGAGCATGTACGAGCAGTACTTC
once,TRBJ2-7,-,TRBV18,CASSPYQGNYEQYF,TGTGCCAGCTCACCGTATCAGGGTAACTACGAGCAGTACTTC
once,TRBJ2-5,TRBD1,TRBV3-1,CASSQVKGQGQETQYF,TGTGCCAGCAGCCAAGTCAAAGGACAGGGGCAAGAGACCCAGTACTTC
-,TRBJ2-5,TRBD2,TRBV7-7,CASSGGGYNEQYF,TGTGCCAGCTCGGGGGGGGGATACAATGAGCAGTACTTC
many,TRBJ2-3,TRBD2,TRBV29-1,CSERTSGDTQYF,TGCAGCGAAAGGACTAGTGGAGATACGCAGTATTTT
-,TRBJ1-2,-,TRBV18,CASSPEGNYGYTF,TGTGCCAGCTCACCGGAAGGGAACTATGGCTACACCTTC
-,TRBJ2-5,TRBD2,TRBV11-2,CASSLTSGSQRETQYF,TGTGCCAGCAGCTTGACTAGCGGAAGTCAGAGGGAGACCCAGTACTTC
-,TRBJ2-5,TRBD1,TRBV10-3,CAISDGRTGGETQYF,TGTGCCATCAGTGACGGGCGAACAGGGGGAGAGACCCAGTACTTC
-,TRBJ2-6,TRBD2,TRBV7-9,CASSLAIGEGSSSGANVLTF,TGTGCCAGCAGCTTAGCCATTGGGGAGGGTTCTTCCTCTGGGGCCAACGTCCTGACTTTC
many,TRBJ2-1,-,TRBV3-1,CASSRGTYNEQFF,TGTGCCAGCAGCCGCGGGACCTACAATGAGCAGTTCTTC
-,TRBJ2-5,TRBD2,TRBV11-3,CASSLKSGRLVEQYF,TGTGCCAGCAGCCTAAAAAGCGGGAGGTTGGTGGAGCAGTACTTC
-,TRBJ1-5,TRBD1,TRBV20-1,CSVLRTGEQPQHF,TGCAGTGTCCTCCGGACAGGAGAACAGCCCCAGCATTTT
-,TRBJ1-1,TRBD1,TRBV12-3/TRBV12-4,CASSPMGRTGLNTEAFF,TGTGCCAGCAGTCCCATGGGCCGGACAGGGTTGAACACTGAAGCTTTCTTT
-,TRBJ2-4,-,TRBV10-1,CASSEEALTRAGAKNIQYF,TGCGCCAGCAGTGAGGAGGCCCTGACCAGGGCGGGAGCCAAAAACATTCAGTACTTC
-,TRBJ2-3,-,TRBV6-6,CASSNLPGGPPNTQYF,TGTGCCAGCAGTAATCTCCCAGGGGGGCCCCCGAATACGCAGTATTTT
few,TRBJ1-4,-,TRBV7-3,CASSFNRDKNEKLFF,TGTGCCAGCAGCTTTAACCGGGATAAGAATGAAAAACTGTTTTTT
-,TRBJ2-2,TRBD1,TRBV4-1,CASSQGQGVFTGELFF,TGCGCCAGCAGCCAGGGCCAGGGGGTGTTCACCGGGGAGCTGTTTTTT
-,TRBJ2-7,TRBD1,TRBV28,CAGKWGQGETKAYEQYF,TGTGCCGGTAAATGGGGACAGGGAGAGACAAAGGCCTACGAGCAGTACTTC
-,TRBJ1-6,-,TRBV7-3,CASRAETGRNSPLHF,TGTGCCAGCAGAGCGGAAACAGGGAGGAATTCACCCCTCCACTTT
-,TRBJ2-7,-,TRBV27,CASSWTTGSYEQYF,TGTGCCAGCTCCTGGACGACCGGCTCCTACGAGCAGTACTTC
-,TRBJ2-5,-,TRBV28,CASSPLGGAEETQYF,TGTGCCAGCAGCCCGCTTGGGGGGGCAGAAGAGACCCAGTACTTC
once,TRBJ2-5,-,TRBV11-1,CASSLNRESWETQYF,TGTGCCAGCAGCTTGAACAGGGAGAGTTGGGAGACCCAGTACTTC
few,TRBJ2-7,-,TRBV7-2,CASSLSPGHYEQYF,TGTGCCAGCAGCTTATCCCCAGGACACTACGAGCAGTACTTC
-,TRBJ2-7,TRBD1,TRBV5-1,CASSPQQGDTHEQYF,TGCGCCAGCAGCCCTCAACAGGGGGATACCCACGAGCAGTACTTC
many,TRBJ2-7,-,TRBV29-1,CSVADSGSYEQYF,TGCAGCGTCGCTGACAGCGGGTCCTACGAGCAGTACTTC
-,TRBJ2-1,TRBD2,TRBV20-1,CSARDIPGLAGGPVYNERFF,TGCAGTGCTAGAGACATACCGGGACTAGCGGGAGGACCTGTCTACAATGAGCGGTTCTTC
-,TRBJ1-1,-,TRBV29-1,CSVKGPLQSNTEALF,TGCAGCGTTAAGGGACCGCTCCAGAGCAACACTGAAGCTTTGTTT